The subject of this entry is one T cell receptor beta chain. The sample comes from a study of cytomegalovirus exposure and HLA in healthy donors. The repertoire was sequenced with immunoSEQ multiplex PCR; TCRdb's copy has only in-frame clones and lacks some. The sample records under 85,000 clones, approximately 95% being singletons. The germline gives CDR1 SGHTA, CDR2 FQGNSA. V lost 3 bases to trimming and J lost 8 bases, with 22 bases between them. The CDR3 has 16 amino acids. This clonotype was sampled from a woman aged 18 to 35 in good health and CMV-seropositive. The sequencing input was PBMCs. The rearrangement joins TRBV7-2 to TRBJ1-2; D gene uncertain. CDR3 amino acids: CASSFGYRPDSVGYTF. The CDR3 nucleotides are TGTGCCAGCAGCTTCGGTTATCGTCCGGACTCCGTCGGCTACACCTTC.